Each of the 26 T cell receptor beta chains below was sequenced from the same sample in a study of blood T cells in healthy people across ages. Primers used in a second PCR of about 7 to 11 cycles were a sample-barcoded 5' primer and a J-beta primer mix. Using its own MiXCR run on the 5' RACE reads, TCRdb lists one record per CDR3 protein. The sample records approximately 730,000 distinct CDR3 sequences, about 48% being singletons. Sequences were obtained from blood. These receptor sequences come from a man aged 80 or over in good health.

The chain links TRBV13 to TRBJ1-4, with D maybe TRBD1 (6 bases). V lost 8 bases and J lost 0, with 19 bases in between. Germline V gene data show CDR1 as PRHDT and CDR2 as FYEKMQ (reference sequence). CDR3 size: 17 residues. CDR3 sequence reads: CASALQGTEATNEKLFF. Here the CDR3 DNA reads TGTGCCAGCGCCCTACAGGGAACAGAAGCAACTAATGAAAAACTGTTTTTT.

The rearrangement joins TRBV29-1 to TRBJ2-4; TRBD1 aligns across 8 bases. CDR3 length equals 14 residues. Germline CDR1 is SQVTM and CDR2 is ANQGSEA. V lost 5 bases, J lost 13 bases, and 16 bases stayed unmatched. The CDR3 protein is CSVRDRSSYNEQYF. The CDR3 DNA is TGCAGCGTTCGGGACAGGAGCTCCTACAATGAGCAGTACTTC.

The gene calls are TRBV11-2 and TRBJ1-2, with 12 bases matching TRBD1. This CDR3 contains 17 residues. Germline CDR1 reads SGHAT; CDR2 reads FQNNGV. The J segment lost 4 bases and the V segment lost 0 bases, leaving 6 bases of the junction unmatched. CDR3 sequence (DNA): TGTGCCAGCAGCTTAGAGAGGGGACAGGGGGCAGTCTATGGCTACACCTTC. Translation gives CASSLERGQGAVYGYTF.

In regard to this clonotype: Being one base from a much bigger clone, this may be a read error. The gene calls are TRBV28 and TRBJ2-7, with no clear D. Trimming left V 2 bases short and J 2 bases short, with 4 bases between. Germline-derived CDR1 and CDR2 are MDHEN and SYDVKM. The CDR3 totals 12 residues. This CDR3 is CASSLKAYEQYF. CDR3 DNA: TGTGCCAGCAGTTTAAAGGCCTACGAGCAGTACTTC.

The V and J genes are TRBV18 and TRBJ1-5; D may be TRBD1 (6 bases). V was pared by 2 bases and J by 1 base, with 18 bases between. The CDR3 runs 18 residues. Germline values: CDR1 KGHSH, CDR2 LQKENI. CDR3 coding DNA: TGTGCCAGCTCACCAGCACAGGCAGCACAGGGAAGCAATCAGCCCCAGCATTTT. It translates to CASSPAQAAQGSNQPQHF.

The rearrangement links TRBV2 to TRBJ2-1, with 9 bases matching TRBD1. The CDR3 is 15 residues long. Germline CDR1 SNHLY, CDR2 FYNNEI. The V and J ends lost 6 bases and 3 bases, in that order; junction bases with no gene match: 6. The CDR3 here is CASRERQGVYNEQFF. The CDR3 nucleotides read TGTGCCAGCAGGGAACGACAGGGGGTCTACAATGAGCAGTTCTTC.

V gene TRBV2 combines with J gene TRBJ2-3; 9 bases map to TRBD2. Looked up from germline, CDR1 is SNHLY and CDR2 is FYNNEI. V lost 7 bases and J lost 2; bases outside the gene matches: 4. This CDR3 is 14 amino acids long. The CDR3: CASNAGGTTDTQYF. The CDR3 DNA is TGTGCCAGCAACGCGGGAGGGACCACAGATACGCAGTATTTT. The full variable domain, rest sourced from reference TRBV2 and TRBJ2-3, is EPEVTQTPSHQVTQMGQEVILRCVPISNHLYFYWYRQILGQKVEFLVSFYNNEISEKSEIFDDQFSVERPDGSNFTLKIRSTKLEDSAMYFCASNAGGTTDTQYFGPGTRLTVL.

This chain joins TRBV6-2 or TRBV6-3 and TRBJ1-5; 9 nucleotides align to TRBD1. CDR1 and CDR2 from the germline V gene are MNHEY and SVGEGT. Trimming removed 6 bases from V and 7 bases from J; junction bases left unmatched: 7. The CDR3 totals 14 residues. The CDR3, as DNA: TGTGCCAGCAGCACAGGGGGCTTACGGCAGCCCCAGCATTTT. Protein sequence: CASSTGGLRQPQHF.

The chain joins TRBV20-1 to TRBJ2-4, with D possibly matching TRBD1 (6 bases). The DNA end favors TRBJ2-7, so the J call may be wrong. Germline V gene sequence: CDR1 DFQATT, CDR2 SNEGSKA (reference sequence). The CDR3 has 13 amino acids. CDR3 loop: CSARDGRGYEQYF. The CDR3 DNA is TGCAGTGCTAGAGATGGTAGGGGGTACGAGCAGTACTTC.

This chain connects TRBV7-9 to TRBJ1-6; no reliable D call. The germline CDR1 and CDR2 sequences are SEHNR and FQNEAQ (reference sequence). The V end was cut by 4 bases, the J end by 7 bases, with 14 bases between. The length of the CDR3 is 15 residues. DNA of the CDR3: TGTGCCAGCAGCTACCGGTCGGTTGGGAATTCACCCCTCCACTTT. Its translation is CASSYRSVGNSPLHF.

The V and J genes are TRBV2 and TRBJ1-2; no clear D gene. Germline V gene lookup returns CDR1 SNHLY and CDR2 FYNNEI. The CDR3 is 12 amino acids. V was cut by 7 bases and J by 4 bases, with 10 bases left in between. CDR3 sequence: CASTREGYGYTF. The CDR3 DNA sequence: TGTGCCAGCACTCGGGAGGGCTATGGCTACACCTTC.

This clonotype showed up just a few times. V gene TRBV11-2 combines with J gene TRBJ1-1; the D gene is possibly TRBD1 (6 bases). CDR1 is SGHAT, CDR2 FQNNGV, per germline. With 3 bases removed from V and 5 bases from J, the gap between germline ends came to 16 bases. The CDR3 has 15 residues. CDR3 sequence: CASSLERLGGTEAFF. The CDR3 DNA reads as TGTGCCAGCAGCTTGGAACGCCTAGGGGGGACTGAAGCTTTCTTT. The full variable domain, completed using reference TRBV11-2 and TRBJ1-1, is EAGVAQSPRYKIIEKRQSVAFWCNPISGHATLYWYQQILGQGPKLLIQFQNNGVVDDSQLPKDRFSAERLKGVDSTLKIQPAKLEDSAVYLCASSLERLGGTEAFFGQGTRLTVV.

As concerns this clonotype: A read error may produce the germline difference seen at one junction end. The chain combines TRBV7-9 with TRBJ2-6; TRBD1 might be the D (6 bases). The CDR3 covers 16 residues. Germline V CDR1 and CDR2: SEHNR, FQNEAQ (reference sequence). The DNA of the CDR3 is TGTGCCAGCACCTTAACAGGGTCGGCTGGGGCCAACGTCCTGACTTTC. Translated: CASTLTGSAGANVLTF. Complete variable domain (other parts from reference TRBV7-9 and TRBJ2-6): DTGVSQNPRHKITKRGQNVTFRCDPISEHNRLYWYRQTLGQGPEFLTYFQNEAQLEKSRLLSDRFSAERPKGSFSTLEIQRTEQGDSAMYLCASTLTGSAGANVLTFGAGSRLTVL.

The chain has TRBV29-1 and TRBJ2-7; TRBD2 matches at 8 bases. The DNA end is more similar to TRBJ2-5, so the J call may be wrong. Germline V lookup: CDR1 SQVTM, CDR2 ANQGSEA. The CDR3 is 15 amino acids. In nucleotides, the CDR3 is TGCAGCGCTCAGGTCCTAAGCGGGGGACAAGAGACCCAGTACTTC. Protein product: CSAQVLSGGQETQYF.

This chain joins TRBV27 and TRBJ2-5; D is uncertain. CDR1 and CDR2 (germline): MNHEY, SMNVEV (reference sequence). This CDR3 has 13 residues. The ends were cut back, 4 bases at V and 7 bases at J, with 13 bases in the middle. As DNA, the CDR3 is TGTGCCAGCAGTTCCCCGCCTTTGGGGACCCAGTACTTC. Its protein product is CASSSPPLGTQYF.

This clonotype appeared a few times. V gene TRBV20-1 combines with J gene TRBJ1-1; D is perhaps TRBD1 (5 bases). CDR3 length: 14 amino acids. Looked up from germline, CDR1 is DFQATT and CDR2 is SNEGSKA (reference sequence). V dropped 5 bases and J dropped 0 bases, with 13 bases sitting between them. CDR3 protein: CSALLDSLNTEAFF. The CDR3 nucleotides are TGCAGTGCTCTCCTAGACAGCCTGAACACTGAAGCTTTCTTT.

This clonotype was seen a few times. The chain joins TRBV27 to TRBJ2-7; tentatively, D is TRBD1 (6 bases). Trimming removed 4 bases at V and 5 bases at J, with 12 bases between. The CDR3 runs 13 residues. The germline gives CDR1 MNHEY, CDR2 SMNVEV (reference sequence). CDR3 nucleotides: TGTGCCAGCAGTTGGGGCAGGGGCAACGAGCAGTACTTC. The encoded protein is CASSWGRGNEQYF.

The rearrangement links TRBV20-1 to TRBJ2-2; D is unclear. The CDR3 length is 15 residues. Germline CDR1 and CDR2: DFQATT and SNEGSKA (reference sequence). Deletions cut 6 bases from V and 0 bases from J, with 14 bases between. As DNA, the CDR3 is TGCAGTGCCCCCCGAGTTAGCTCGAACACCGGGGAGCTGTTTTTT. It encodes CSAPRVSSNTGELFF.

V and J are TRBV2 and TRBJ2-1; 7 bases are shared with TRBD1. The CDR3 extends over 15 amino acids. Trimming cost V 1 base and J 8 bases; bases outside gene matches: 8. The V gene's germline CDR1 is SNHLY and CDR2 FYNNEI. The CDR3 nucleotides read TGTGCCAGCAGTGAAGACAGGGGCAGGAGCGATGAGCAGTTCTTC. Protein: CASSEDRGRSDEQFF.

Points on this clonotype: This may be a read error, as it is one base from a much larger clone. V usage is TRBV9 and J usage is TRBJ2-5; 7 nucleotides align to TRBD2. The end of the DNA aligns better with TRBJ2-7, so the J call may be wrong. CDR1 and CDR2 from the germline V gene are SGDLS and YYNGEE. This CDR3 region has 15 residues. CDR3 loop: CASSVGRGVGYEQYF. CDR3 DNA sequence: TGTGCCAGCAGCGTAGGACGGGGGGTGGGTTACGAGCAGTACTTC.

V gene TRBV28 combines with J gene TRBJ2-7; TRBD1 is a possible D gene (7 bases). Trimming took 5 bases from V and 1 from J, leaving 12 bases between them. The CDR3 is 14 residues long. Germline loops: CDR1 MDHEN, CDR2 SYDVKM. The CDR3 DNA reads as TGTGCCAGCAGTGCCGGGGGACAGTCCTACGAGCAGTACTTC. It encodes CASSAGGQSYEQYF. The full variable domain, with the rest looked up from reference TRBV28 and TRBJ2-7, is DVKVTQSSRYLVKRTGEKVFLECVQDMDHENMFWYRQDPGLGLRLIYFSYDVKMKEKGDIPEGYSVSREKKERFSLILESASTNQTSMYLCASSAGGQSYEQYFGPGTRLTVT.

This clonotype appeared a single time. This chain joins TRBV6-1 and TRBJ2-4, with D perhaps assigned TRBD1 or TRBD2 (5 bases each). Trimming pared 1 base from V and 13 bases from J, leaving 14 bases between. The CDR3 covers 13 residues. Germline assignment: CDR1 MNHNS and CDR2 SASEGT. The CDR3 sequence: CASSEGTRGRQYF. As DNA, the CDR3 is TGTGCCAGCAGTGAAGGAACCCGGGGACGGCAGTACTTC.

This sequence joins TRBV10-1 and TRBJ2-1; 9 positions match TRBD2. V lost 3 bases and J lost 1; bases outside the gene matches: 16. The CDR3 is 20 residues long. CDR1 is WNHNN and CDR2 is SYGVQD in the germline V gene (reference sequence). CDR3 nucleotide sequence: TGCGCCAGCAGTGAAATAGCGGGAGACGCAGTTCCGGGATCCTACAATGAGCAGTTCTTC. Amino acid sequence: CASSEIAGDAVPGSYNEQFF.

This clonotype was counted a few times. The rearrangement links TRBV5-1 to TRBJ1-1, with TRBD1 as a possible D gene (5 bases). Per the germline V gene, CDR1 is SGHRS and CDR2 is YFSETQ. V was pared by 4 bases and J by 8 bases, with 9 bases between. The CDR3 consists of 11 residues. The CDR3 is CASSTGAEAFF. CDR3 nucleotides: TGCGCCAGCAGCACCGGGGCGGAAGCTTTCTTT.

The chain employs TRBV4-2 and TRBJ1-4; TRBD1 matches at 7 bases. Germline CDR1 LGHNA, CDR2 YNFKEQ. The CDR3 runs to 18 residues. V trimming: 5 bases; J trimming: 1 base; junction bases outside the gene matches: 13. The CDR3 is CASSKPGQWVQTNEKLFF. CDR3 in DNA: TGTGCCAGCAGCAAACCGGGACAGTGGGTTCAAACTAATGAAAAACTGTTTTTT.

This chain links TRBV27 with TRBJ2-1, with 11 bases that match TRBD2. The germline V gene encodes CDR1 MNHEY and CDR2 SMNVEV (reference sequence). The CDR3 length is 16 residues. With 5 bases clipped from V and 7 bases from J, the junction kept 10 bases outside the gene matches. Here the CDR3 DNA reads TGTGCCAGCAGTCCGCGTGGTAGCGGGAGGGCAAATGAGCAGTTCTTC. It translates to CASSPRGSGRANEQFF.